This T cell receptor (beta chain) is drawn from a study of lymphopenia after photon versus proton radiotherapy. Points on this clone: Its matching antigen is unknown.

Libraries were prepared by immunoSEQ multiplex PCR; TCRdb keeps only in-frame clonotypes and omits some of them. The sample holds fewer than 35,000 clones, around 90% seen once. The CDR3 length is 14 residues. Trimming stripped 5 bases from V and 6 bases from J, with 14 bases between. Germline CDR1 reads LNHDA; CDR2 reads SQIVND (reference sequence). Overall study results and limits: Only patients who died were analyzed for survival; proton advantage is unproven. Photon-treated patients lost naive T cells and TCR diversity; proton-treated stayed stable.

The TCR was taken from a woman between 50 and 59 years old with pancreatic cancer. V is TRBV19 and J is TRBJ1-5; TRBD1 might be the D (6 bases). The sequenced sample was peripheral blood, obtained from a patient treated with photon-based radiotherapy. This CDR3 reads CASSPGTWGQPQHF. In nucleotides, the CDR3 is TGTGCCAGTAGTCCGGGGACATGGGGTCAGCCCCAGCATTTT.